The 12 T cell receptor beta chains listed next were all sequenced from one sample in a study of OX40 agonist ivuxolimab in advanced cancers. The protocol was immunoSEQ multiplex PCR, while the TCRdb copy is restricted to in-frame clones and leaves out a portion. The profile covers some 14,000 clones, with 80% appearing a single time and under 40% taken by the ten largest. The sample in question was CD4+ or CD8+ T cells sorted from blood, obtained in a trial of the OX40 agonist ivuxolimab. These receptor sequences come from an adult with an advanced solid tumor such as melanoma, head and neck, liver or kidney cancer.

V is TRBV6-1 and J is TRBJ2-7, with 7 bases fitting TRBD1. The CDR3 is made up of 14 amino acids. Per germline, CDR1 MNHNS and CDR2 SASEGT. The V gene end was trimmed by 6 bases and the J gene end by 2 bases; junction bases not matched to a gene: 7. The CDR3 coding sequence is TGTGCCAGCAGGGCAGGGGACAGAACCTACGAGCAGTACTTC. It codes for CASRAGDRTYEQYF.

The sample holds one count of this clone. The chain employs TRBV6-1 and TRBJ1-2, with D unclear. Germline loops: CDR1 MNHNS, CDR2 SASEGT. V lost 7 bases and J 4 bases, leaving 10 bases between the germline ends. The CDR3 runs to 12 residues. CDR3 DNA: TGTGCCAGCATCGGGCCTCTCTATGGCTACACCTTC. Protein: CASIGPLYGYTF.

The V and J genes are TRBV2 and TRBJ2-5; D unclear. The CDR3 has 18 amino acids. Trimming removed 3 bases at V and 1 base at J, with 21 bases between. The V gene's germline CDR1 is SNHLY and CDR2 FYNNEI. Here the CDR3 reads CASSDYLTKGQAQETQYF. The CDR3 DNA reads TGTGCCAGCAGTGACTACCTGACCAAGGGCCAAGCCCAAGAGACCCAGTACTTC.

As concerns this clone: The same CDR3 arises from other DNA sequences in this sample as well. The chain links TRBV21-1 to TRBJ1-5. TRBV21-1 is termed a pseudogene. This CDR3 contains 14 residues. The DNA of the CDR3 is TGCGCCAGCAGCAATTCAGGAGCGAGGCAGCCCCAGCATTTT. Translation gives CASSNSGARQPQHF.

CDR3 sequence: CASSSRDRRPEYGYTF. The CDR3 nucleotides are TGTGCCAGCAGCTCCCGGGACAGGCGACCCGAATATGGCTACACCTTC. This chain links TRBV7-9 with TRBJ1-2, with 8 bases matching TRBD1. The CDR3 is made up of 16 amino acids. The germline V gene encodes CDR1 SEHNR and CDR2 FQNEAQ (reference sequence). V was pared by 4 bases and J by 5 bases, with 12 bases of the junction left unmatched. The full variable domain, rest sourced from reference TRBV7-9 and TRBJ1-2, is DTGVSQNPRHKITKRGQNVTFRCDPISEHNRLYWYRQTLGQGPEFLTYFQNEAQLEKSRLLSDRFSAERPKGSFSTLEIQRTEQGDSAMYLCASSSRDRRPEYGYTFGSGTRLTVV.

The CDR3 spells CASSPQGLPEPQHF. CDR3 nucleotides: TGTGCCAGCAGTCCCCAGGGACTCCCGGAGCCCCAGCATTTT. This rearrangement joins TRBV6-6 to TRBJ1-5; tentatively, D is TRBD1 (5 bases). V shed 5 bases and J shed 8 bases, with 16 bases lying between them. The length of the CDR3 is 14 residues. The germline V gene encodes CDR1 MNHNY and CDR2 SVGAGI (reference sequence).

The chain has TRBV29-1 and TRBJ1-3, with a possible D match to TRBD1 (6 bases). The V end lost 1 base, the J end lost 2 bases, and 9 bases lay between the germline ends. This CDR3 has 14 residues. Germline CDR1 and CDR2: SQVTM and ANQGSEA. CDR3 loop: CSVEAGATGNTIYF. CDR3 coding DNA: TGCAGCGTTGAAGCGGGGGCGACTGGAAACACCATATATTTT.

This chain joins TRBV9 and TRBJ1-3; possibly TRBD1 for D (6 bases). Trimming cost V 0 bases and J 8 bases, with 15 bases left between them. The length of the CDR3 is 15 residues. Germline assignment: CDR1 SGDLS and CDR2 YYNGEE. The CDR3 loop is CASSVDAGELDTIYF. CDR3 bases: TGTGCCAGCAGCGTAGACGCAGGGGAGTTAGACACCATATATTTT.

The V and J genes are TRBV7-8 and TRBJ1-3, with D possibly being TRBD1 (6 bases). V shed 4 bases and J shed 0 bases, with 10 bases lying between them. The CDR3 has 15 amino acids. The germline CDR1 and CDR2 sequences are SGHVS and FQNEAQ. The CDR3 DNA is TGTGCCAGCAGCTCCAGGGACATCTCTGGAAACACCATATATTTT. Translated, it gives CASSSRDISGNTIYF.

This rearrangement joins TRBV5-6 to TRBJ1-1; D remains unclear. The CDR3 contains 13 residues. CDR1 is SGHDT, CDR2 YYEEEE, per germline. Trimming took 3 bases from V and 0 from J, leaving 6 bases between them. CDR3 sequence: CASSYILNTEAFF. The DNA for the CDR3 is TGTGCCAGCAGCTACATCCTGAACACTGAAGCTTTCTTT.

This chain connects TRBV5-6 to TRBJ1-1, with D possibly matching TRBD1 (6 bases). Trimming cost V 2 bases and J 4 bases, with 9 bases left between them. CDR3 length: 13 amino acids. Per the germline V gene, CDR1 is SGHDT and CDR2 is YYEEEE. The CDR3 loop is CASSFPGVTEAFF. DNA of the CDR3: TGTGCCAGCAGCTTCCCAGGGGTCACTGAAGCTTTCTTT. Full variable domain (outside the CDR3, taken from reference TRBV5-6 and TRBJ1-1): DAGVTQSPTHLIKTRGQQVTLRCSPKSGHDTVSWYQQALGQGPQFIFQYYEEEERQRGNFPDRFSGHQFPNYSSELNVNALLLGDSALYLCASSFPGVTEAFFGQGTRLTVV.

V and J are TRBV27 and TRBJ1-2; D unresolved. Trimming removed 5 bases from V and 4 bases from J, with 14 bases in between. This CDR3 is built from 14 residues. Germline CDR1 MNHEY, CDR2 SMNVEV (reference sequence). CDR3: CASSPGSIIYGYTF. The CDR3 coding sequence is TGTGCCAGCAGTCCCGGCTCGATCATCTATGGCTACACCTTC.